The 14 T cell receptor beta chains below were found in one sample sequenced in a study of T cell responses to AZD1222 COVID-19 vaccine. Libraries were prepared by immunoSEQ multiplex PCR; TCRdb keeps only in-frame clonotypes and omits some of them. The table includes around 100,000 clones, around nine tenths detected once. Sequences were derived from peripheral blood, sampled on day 0 of AZD1222 vaccination. Every receptor here comes from an adult in good health.

The V gene is TRBV6-1, the J gene TRBJ1-2, with a weak D call TRBD1 (5 bases). Germline lookup yields CDR1 MNHNS and CDR2 SASEGT. Trimming left V 2 bases short and J 6 bases short, with 22 bases between. The CDR3 contains 17 residues. CDR3 in DNA: TGTGCCAGCAGTGAACTTTGGGGTAATCGGGGGGGAGATGGCTACACCTTC. It specifies CASSELWGNRGGDGYTF.

This clone was recorded only once. This rearrangement joins TRBV7-2 to TRBJ2-1; 8 positions match TRBD2. V lost 0 bases to trimming and J lost 0 bases; unmatched junction nucleotides: 7. The V gene's germline CDR1 is SGHTA and CDR2 FQGNSA. The CDR3 has 18 amino acids. CDR3 sequence: CASSLAFSGVGSYNEQFF. CDR3 nucleotides: TGTGCCAGCAGCTTAGCGTTTAGCGGGGTGGGCTCCTACAATGAGCAGTTCTTC.

The genes are TRBV10-3 and TRBJ2-7; D is unresolved. V was shortened by 3 bases and J by 5 bases, with 11 bases between the two germline ends. The CDR3 is 13 residues long. CDR1 and CDR2 from the germline V gene are ENHRY and SYGVKD. CDR3 protein: CAISERTSDEQYF. DNA of the CDR3: TGTGCCATCAGTGAAAGGACGAGCGACGAGCAGTACTTC.

There are a few counts of this clone. The chain combines TRBV4-3 with TRBJ2-5; 7 bases align to TRBD2. J gave up 2 bases and V 4 bases, and 7 bases lay outside the gene matches. The germline V gene has CDR1 LGHNA and CDR2 YSLEER. This CDR3 comprises 15 residues. The DNA for the CDR3 is TGCGCCAGCAGCCCGTTCCTAGCGGATCAAGAGACCCAGTACTTC. Protein sequence: CASSPFLADQETQYF.

The chain recombines TRBV4-1 with TRBJ1-5; 7 bases are shared with TRBD1. Trimming removed 3 bases from V and 3 bases from J; junction bases left unmatched: 11. The length of the CDR3 is 17 residues. Germline loops: CDR1 MGHRA, CDR2 YSYEKL. DNA for the CDR3: TGCGCCAGCAGCCATGAGGGATCGACAGGGAACAATCAGCCCCAGCATTTT. It translates to CASSHEGSTGNNQPQHF.

This chain connects TRBV10-2 to TRBJ2-5; D is undetermined. CDR1 is WSHSY and CDR2 is SAAADI in the germline V gene. CDR3 length equals 12 residues. With 5 bases removed from V and 1 base from J, the gap between germline ends came to 5 bases. The CDR3 sequence: CASSNLQETQYF. The CDR3 DNA reads TGCGCCAGCAGTAACCTCCAAGAGACCCAGTACTTC.

The CDR3 region is CASSSFLAGPTDTQYF. The CDR3 DNA reads as TGTGCCAGCAGCAGTTTCCTAGCGGGACCCACAGATACGCAGTATTTT. The rearrangement uses TRBV11-2 and TRBJ2-3; 9 bases are a match to TRBD2. Germline V gene sequence: CDR1 SGHAT, CDR2 FQNNGV. The CDR3 length is 16 residues. V trimming: 5 bases; J trimming: 2 bases; junction bases outside the gene matches: 8.

The J gene is TRBJ2-2, the V gene TRBV12-3 or TRBV12-4; D gene unclear. Deletions cut 4 bases from V and 2 bases from J, with 2 bases between. CDR3 length: 12 amino acids. CDR3 protein: CASSSNTGELFF. The CDR3 coding sequence is TGTGCCAGCAGTTCAAACACCGGGGAGCTGTTTTTT.

The rearrangement joins TRBV28 to TRBJ1-3; no definite D call. Germline assignment: CDR1 MDHEN and CDR2 SYDVKM. V was trimmed by 4 bases and J by 0 bases, leaving 7 bases between them. The CDR3 consists of 14 residues. The CDR3 here is CASSSPGSGNTIYF. CDR3 DNA sequence: TGTGCCAGCAGTTCCCCAGGCTCTGGAAACACCATATATTTT.

The chain uses TRBV7-9 and TRBJ2-1; D possibly corresponds to TRBD2 (5 bases). The V end was cut by 5 bases, the J end by 4 bases, with 12 bases between. The CDR3 runs 14 residues. Germline CDR1 and CDR2: SEHNR and FQNEAQ (reference sequence). In DNA form, the CDR3 reads TGTGCCAGCAGCAGTTCGAGGGAGTACAATGAGCAGTTCTTC. Protein: CASSSSREYNEQFF.

The chain combines TRBV7-9 with TRBJ1-1; 8 nucleotides match TRBD1. The germline CDR1 and CDR2 sequences are SEHNR and FQNEAQ (reference sequence). This CDR3 is built from 13 residues. The J segment lost 2 bases and the V segment lost 8 bases, leaving 4 bases of the junction unmatched. The CDR3 DNA sequence: TGTGCCAGCGAAGGACAGGGAAACACTGAAGCTTTCTTT. Translation: CASEGQGNTEAFF.

The V gene is TRBV19, the J gene TRBJ1-5; D is uncertain. The germline gives CDR1 LNHDA, CDR2 SQIVND (reference sequence). The length of the CDR3 is 14 residues. V dropped 3 bases and J dropped 0 bases, with 6 bases sitting between them. CDR3 sequence (DNA): TGTGCCAGTAGTATGGACGGTAGCAATCAGCCCCAGCATTTT. Protein product: CASSMDGSNQPQHF. Looking up the rest from reference TRBV19 and TRBJ1-5 gives the full variable domain: DGGITQSPKYLFRKEGQNVTLSCEQNLNHDAMYWYRQDPGQGLRLIYYSQIVNDFQKGDIAEGYSVSREKKESFPLTVTSAQKNPTAFYLCASSMDGSNQPQHFGDGTRLSIL.

This clone was seen a single time. The chain's CDR3 is CASSLASGTEQFF. CDR3 in DNA: TGTGCCAGCAGCTTAGCCTCAGGGACAGAGCAGTTCTTC. V usage is TRBV7-8 and J usage is TRBJ2-1, with a possible D match to TRBD1 (6 bases). V lost 0 bases to trimming and J lost 10 bases, with 10 bases between them. The CDR3 loop spans 13 amino acids. Germline lookup yields CDR1 SGHVS and CDR2 FQNEAQ.

This chain connects TRBV7-9 to TRBJ2-7; unclear D gene. Trimming took 3 bases from V and 3 from J, leaving 9 bases between them. CDR3 length: 13 residues. Looked up from germline, CDR1 is SEHNR and CDR2 is FQNEAQ (reference sequence). CDR3 region: CASSFGTFYEQYF. The CDR3, as DNA: TGTGCCAGCAGCTTTGGAACATTCTACGAGCAGTACTTC. Full variable domain (missing parts from reference TRBV7-9 and TRBJ2-7): DTGVSQNPRHKITKRGQNVTFRCDPISEHNRLYWYRQTLGQGPEFLTYFQNEAQLEKSRLLSDRFSAERPKGSFSTLEIQRTEQGDSAMYLCASSFGTFYEQYFGPGTRLTVT.